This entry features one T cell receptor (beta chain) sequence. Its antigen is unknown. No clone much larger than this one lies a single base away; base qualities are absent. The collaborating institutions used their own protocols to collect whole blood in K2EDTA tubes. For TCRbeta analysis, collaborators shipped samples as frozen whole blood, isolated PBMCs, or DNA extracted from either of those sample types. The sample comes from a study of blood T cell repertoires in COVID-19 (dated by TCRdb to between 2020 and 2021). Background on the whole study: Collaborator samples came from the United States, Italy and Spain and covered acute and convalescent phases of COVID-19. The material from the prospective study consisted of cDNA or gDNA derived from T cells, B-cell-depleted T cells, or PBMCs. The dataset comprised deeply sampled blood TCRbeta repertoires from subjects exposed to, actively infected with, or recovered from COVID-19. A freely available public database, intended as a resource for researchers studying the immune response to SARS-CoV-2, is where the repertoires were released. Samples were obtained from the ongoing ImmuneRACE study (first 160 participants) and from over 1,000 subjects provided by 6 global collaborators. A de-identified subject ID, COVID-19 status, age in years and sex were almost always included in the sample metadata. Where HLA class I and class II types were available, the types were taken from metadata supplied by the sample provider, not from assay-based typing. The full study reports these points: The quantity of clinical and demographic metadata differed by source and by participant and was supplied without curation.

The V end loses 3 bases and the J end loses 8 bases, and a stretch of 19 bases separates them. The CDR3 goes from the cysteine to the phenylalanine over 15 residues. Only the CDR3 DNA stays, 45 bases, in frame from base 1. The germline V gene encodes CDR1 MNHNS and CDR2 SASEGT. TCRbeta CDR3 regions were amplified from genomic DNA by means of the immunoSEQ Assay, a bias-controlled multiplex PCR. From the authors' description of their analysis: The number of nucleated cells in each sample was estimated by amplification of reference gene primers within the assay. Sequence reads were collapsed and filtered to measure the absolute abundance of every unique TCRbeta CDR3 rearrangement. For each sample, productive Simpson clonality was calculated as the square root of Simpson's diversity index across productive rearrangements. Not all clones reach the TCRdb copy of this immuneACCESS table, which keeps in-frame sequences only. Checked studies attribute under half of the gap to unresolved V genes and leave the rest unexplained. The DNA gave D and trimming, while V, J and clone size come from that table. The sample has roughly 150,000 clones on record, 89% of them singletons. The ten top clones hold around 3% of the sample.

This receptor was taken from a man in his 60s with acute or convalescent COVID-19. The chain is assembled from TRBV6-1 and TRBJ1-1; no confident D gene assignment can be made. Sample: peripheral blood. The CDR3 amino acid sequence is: CASSESYPGQTEAFF. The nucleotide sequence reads TGTGCCAGCAGTGAGAGTTACCCTGGGCAGACCGAAGCTTTCTTT.